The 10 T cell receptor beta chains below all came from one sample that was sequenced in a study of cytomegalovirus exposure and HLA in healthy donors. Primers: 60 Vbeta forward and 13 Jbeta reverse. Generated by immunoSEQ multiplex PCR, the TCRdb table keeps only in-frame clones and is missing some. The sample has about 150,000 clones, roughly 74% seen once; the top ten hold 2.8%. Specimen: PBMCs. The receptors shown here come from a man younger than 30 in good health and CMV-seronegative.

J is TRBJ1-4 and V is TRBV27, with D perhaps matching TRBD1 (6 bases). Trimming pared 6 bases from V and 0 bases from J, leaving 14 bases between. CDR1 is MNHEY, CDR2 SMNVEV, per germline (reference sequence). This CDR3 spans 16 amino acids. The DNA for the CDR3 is TGTGCCAGCAGCCGTGGACAGTTTGCAACTAATGAAAAACTGTTTTTT. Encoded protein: CASSRGQFATNEKLFF.

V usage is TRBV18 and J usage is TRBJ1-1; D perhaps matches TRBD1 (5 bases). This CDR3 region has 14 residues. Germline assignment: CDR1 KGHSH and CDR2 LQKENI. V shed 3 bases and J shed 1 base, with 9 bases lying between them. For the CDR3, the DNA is TGTGCCAGCTCACCTCTTGACAGGAACACTGAAGCTTTCTTT. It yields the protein CASSPLDRNTEAFF.

The CDR3 nucleotides are TGTGCCAGCAGCTTAGATCGGGGAGGGCAACAGCCCCAGCATTTT. As protein: CASSLDRGGQQPQHF. The rearrangement joins TRBV11-2 to TRBJ1-5; no clear D. In germline, CDR1 is SGHAT, CDR2 FQNNGV. This CDR3 contains 15 residues. The V gene lost 0 bases and the J gene lost 7 bases, with 13 bases spanning the gap.

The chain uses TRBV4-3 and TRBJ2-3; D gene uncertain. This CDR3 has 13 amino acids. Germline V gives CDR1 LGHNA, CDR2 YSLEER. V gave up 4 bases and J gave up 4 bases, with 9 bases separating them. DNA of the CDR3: TGCGCCAGCAGCCCTAACCGTGCAGATACGCAGTATTTT. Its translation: CASSPNRADTQYF.

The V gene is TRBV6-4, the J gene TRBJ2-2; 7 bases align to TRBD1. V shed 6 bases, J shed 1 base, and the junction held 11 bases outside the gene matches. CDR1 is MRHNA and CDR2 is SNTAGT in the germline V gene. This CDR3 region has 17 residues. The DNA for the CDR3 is TGTGCCAGCAGCATCAAAACAGGGGCGCTGAACACCGGGGAGCTGTTTTTT. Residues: CASSIKTGALNTGELFF.

CDR3 protein: CASSLGLADTYEQYV. CDR3 nucleotide sequence: TGCGCCAGCAGCTTGGGACTAGCGGATACCTACGAGCAGTACGTC. The V gene is TRBV5-1, the J gene TRBJ2-7, with TRBD2 matching 9 bases. The trim removed 0 bases at V and 2 bases at J, leaving 3 bases unmatched. CDR3 size: 15 residues. Germline CDR1 is SGHRS and CDR2 is YFSETQ.

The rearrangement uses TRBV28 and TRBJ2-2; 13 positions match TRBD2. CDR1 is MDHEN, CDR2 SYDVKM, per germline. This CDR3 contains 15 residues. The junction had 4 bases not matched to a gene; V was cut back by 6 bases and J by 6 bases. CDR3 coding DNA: TGTGCCAGCAGGCCTACTAGCGGGGGGGCCGGGGAGCTGTTTTTT. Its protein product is CASRPTSGGAGELFF.

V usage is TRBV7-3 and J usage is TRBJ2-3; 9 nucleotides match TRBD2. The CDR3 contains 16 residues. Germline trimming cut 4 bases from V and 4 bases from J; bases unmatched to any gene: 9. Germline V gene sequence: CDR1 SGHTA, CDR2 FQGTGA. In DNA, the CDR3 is TGTGCCAGCAGCTCTTCAGCGGGGGGCGGCTCAGATACGCAGTATTTT. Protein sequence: CASSSSAGGGSDTQYF.

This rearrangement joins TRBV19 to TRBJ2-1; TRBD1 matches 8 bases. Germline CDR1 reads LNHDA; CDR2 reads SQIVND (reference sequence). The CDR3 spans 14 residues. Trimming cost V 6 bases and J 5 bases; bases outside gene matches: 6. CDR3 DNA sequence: TGTGCCAGTAGCCCCGGGACAGGTAACAATGAGCAGTTCTTC. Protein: CASSPGTGNNEQFF.

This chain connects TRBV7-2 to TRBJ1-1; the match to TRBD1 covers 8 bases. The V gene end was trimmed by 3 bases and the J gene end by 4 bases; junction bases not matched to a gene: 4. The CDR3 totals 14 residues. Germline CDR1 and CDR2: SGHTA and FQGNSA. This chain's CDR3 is CASSFVGQGTEAFF. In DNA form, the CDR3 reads TGTGCCAGCAGCTTCGTCGGACAGGGCACTGAAGCTTTCTTT.